One T cell receptor (beta chain) is described in this entry. Profiled with immunoSEQ multiplex PCR; TCRdb holds only in-frame clones, not every one. Of more than 400,000 clones listed, roughly 85% are singletons. The data were taken from a study of blood T cell repertoires in COVID-19. About the research overall: Sites in the United States, Italy and Spain provided acute and convalescent COVID-19 samples.

Per the germline V gene, CDR1 is LGHDT and CDR2 is YNNKEL (reference sequence). Unmatched junction bases numbered 10, after V lost 0 bases and J lost 2 bases. The CDR3 covers 18 residues. The TCR originated in a human donor in a cohort sampled during active COVID-19. Specimen: peripheral blood. The V gene is TRBV3-1 (or the pseudogene TRBV3-2), the J gene TRBJ2-5; 9 bases fit TRBD2. CDR3 loop: CASSQDLPSTSGQETQYF. The CDR3 DNA sequence: TGTGCCAGCAGCCAAGATCTCCCCTCGACTAGCGGACAAGAGACCCAGTACTTC.